Following are 6 T cell receptor beta chains from one sample sequenced in a study of early T cells in non-severe SARS-CoV-2 infection. TCRdb redid the calling of the 5' RACE reads with MiXCR, one entry per CDR3 protein. The sample holds approximately 76,000 distinct CDR3 sequences, roughly 13% seen once. Sequencing was performed on whole blood. The source of these receptors is an adult who was a healthcare worker with PCR-confirmed SARS-CoV-2 infection or an uninfected control (not recorded which).

This clonotype was recorded a few times. The chain uses TRBV12-3 or TRBV12-4 and TRBJ1-4; the D gene is possibly TRBD1 (6 bases). Trimming left V 0 bases short and J 10 bases short, with 24 bases between. This CDR3 is 18 amino acids long. The CDR3 DNA sequence: TGTGCCAGCAGTTTAGCGATGTTTTCGTCCAGGGGTTTCGGAAAACTGTTTTTT. Protein: CASSLAMFSSRGFGKLFF.

This chain joins TRBV7-2 and TRBJ1-6, with TRBD1 as a possible D gene (5 bases). CDR1 and CDR2 from the germline V gene are SGHTA and FQGNSA. V lost 5 bases and J 9 bases, leaving 23 bases between the germline ends. The CDR3 is made up of 17 amino acids. This chain's CDR3 is CASSGGHLAGGVSPLHF. CDR3 DNA: TGTGCCAGCAGCGGAGGACACTTGGCAGGCGGGGTTTCACCCCTCCACTTT.

The rearrangement uses TRBV6-5 and TRBJ1-1; the D is unclear. CDR1 and CDR2 (germline): MNHEY, SVGAGI. The CDR3 is made up of 12 amino acids. Trimming cost V 7 bases and J 5 bases, with 11 bases left between them. CDR3 amino acids: CASKSVGTEAFF. As DNA, the CDR3 is TGTGCCAGCAAGTCCGTGGGAACTGAAGCTTTCTTT.

The chain links TRBV6-1 to TRBJ2-5, with 9 nucleotides matching TRBD2. The junction had 10 bases not matched to a gene; V was cut back by 7 bases and J by 1 base. CDR3 length: 16 residues. Germline values: CDR1 MNHNS, CDR2 SASEGT. The CDR3 sequence is CASTSGAYGVQETQYF. As DNA, the CDR3 is TGTGCCAGCACTAGCGGGGCGTACGGCGTCCAAGAGACCCAGTACTTC.

The chain recombines TRBV29-1 with TRBJ2-5; no reliable D call. The V end lost 0 bases, the J end lost 1 base, and 6 bases lay between the germline ends. This CDR3 has 13 residues. Germline loops: CDR1 SQVTM, CDR2 ANQGSEA. In nucleotides, the CDR3 is TGCAGCGTTGAAGATAGGACCCAAGAGACCCAGTACTTC. Residues: CSVEDRTQETQYF.

This clonotype was seen a few times. The genes are TRBV6-1 and TRBJ2-5; D perhaps matches TRBD2 (6 bases). CDR1 MNHNS and CDR2 SASEGT come from the germline V gene. V lost 6 bases to trimming and J lost 4 bases, with 27 bases between them. This CDR3 spans 18 amino acids. CDR3 amino acids: CASSLQPGLPVGGETQYF. The DNA for the CDR3 is TGTGCCAGCAGCCTCCAACCGGGACTCCCCGTCGGGGGAGAGACCCAGTACTTC.